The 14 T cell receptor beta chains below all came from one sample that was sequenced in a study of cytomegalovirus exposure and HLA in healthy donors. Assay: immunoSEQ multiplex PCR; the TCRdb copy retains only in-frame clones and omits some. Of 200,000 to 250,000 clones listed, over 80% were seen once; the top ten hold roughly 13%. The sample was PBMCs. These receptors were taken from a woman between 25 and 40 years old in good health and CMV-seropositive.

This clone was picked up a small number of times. CDR3 bases: TGTGCCAGCAGGAGACTAGCGGGAGCAGATACGCAGTATTTT. It yields the protein CASRRLAGADTQYF. The rearrangement links TRBV2 to TRBJ2-3; TRBD2 agrees at 12 bases. The CDR3 has 14 amino acids. The germline gives CDR1 SNHLY, CDR2 FYNNEI. V lost 6 bases and J lost 4; bases outside the gene matches: 2.

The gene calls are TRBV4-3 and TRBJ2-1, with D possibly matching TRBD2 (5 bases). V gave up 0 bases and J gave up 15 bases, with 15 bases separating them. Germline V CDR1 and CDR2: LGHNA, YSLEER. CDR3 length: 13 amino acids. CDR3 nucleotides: TGCGCCAGCAGCCAAGATGGGATCGCGGGTCTGTTCTTC. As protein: CASSQDGIAGLFF.

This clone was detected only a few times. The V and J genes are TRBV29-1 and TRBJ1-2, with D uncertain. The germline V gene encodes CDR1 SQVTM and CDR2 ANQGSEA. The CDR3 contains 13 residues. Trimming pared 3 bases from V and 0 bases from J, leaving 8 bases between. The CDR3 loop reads CSVEGEANYGYTF. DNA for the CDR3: TGCAGCGTTGAGGGTGAAGCTAACTATGGCTACACCTTC. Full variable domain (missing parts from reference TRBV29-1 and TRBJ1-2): SAVISQKPSRDICQRGTSLTIQCQVDSQVTMMFWYRQQPGQSLTLIATANQGSEATYESGFVIDKFPISRPNLTFSTLTVSNMSPEDSSIYLCSVEGEANYGYTFGSGTRLTVV.

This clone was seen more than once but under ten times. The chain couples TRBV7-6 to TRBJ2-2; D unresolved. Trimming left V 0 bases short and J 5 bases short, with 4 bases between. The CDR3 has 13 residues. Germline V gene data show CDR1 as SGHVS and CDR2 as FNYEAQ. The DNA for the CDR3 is TGTGCCAGCAGCTTAGCGGGGACCGGGGAGCTGTTTTTT. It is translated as CASSLAGTGELFF.

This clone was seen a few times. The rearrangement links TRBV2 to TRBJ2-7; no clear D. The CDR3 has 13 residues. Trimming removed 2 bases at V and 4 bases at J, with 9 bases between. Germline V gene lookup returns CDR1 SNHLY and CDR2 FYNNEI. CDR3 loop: CASSEFFRYEQYF. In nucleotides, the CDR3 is TGTGCCAGCAGTGAATTCTTTCGGTACGAGCAGTACTTC.

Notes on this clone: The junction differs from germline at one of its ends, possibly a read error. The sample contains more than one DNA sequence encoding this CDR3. The CDR3 sequence is CASSLDRSSHEQYF. The DNA of the CDR3 is TGTGCCAGCAGCTTAGACAGAAGCTCCCACGAGCAGTACTTC. The genes are TRBV11-3 and TRBJ2-7; the D is unclear. This CDR3 is built from 14 residues. Germline values: CDR1 SGHNT, CDR2 YENEEA.

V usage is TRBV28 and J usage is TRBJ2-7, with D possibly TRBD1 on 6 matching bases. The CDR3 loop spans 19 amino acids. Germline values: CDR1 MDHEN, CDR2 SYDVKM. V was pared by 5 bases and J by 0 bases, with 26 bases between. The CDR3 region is CASSEMGGLDRSFSYEQYF. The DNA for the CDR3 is TGTGCCAGCAGTGAAATGGGTGGTTTGGACAGAAGTTTCTCCTACGAGCAGTACTTC.

The CDR3 nucleotides read TGTGCCAGCAGCCTAGAAACAGGGCGCGAGCAGTACTTC. Its protein is CASSLETGREQYF. The chain joins TRBV7-2 to TRBJ2-7; a weak D match, TRBD1 (6 bases). With 5 bases removed from V and 6 bases from J, the gap between germline ends came to 14 bases. Germline V gene lookup returns CDR1 SGHTA and CDR2 FQGNSA. The CDR3 runs 13 residues.

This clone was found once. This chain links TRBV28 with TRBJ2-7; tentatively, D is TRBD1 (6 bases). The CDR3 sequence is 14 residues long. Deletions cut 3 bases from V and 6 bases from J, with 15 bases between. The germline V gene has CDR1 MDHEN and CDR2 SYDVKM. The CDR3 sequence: CASSFRGIYGEQYF. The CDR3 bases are TGTGCCAGCAGTTTCAGGGGAATTTACGGCGAGCAGTACTTC. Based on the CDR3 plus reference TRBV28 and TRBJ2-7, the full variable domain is DVKVTQSSRYLVKRTGEKVFLECVQDMDHENMFWYRQDPGLGLRLIYFSYDVKMKEKGDIPEGYSVSREKKERFSLILESASTNQTSMYLCASSFRGIYGEQYFGPGTRLTVT.

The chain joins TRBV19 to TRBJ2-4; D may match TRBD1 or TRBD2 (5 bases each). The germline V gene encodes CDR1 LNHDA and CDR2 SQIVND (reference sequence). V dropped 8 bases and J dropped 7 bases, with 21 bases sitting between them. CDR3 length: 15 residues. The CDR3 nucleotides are TGTGCCAGTGGGAAAGATTCAGGGACGGGTAACATTCAGTACTTC. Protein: CASGKDSGTGNIQYF.

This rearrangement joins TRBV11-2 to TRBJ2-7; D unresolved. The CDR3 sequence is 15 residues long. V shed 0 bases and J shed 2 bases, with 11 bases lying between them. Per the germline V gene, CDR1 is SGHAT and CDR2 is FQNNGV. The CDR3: CASSLEWAQTYEQYF. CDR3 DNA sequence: TGTGCCAGCAGCTTAGAGTGGGCCCAGACCTACGAGCAGTACTTC.

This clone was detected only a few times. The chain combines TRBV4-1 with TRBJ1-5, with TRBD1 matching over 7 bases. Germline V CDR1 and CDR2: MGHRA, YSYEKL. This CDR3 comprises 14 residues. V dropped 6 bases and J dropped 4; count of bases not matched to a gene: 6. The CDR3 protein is CASSRTGLNQPQHF. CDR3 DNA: TGCGCCAGCAGTCGGACAGGACTTAATCAGCCCCAGCATTTT.

DNA for the CDR3: TGCGCCAGCAGTTCGGACAGGGTTGATGGTGAAGCTTTCTTT. This translates into CASSSDRVDGEAFF. The J gene is TRBJ1-1, the V gene TRBV5-1; 8 bases line up with TRBD1. CDR3 length equals 14 residues. Germline loops: CDR1 SGHRS, CDR2 YFSETQ. The V and J ends lost 5 bases and 7 bases, in that order; junction bases with no gene match: 10.

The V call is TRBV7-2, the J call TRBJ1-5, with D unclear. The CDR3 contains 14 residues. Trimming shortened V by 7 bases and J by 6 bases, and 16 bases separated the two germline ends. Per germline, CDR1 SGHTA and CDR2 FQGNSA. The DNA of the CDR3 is TGTGCCAGCACCTCTTCGGGTCCCGGTCAGCCCCAGCATTTT. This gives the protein CASTSSGPGQPQHF.